These T cell receptor beta chains were read from a single sample in a study of pediatric ulcerative colitis. Libraries were prepared by immunoSEQ multiplex PCR; TCRdb keeps only in-frame clonotypes and omits some of them. The repertoire holds more than 50,000 clones, with around 86% as singletons. Source material: blood. These receptors came from a boy aged 5-17 years who was a control in a study of pediatric ulcerative colitis. CDR3s include the opening cysteine and the closing phenylalanine or tryptophan. A D gene is named only where the DNA matches it firmly. Only part of the rows carry a size: once, few, many, or a class if the clone is expanded.

v_gene	j_gene	abundance	d_gene	CDR3nt	CDR3aa
TRBV2	TRBJ2-1	NA	TRBD2	TGTGCCAGCAGTGAACTTGGCGGGGGGGCCGGAGATGAGCAGTTCTTC	CASSELGGGAGDEQFF
TRBV11-2	TRBJ2-2	NA	NA	TGTGCCAGCAGGCACCCGTGGTTATACGGGACCACCGGGGAGCTGTTTTTT	CASRHPWLYGTTGELFF
TRBV10-1	TRBJ2-5	NA	NA	TGCGCCAGCAGTGGGGACTACCAAGAGACCCAGTACTTC	CASSGDYQETQYF
TRBV5-6	TRBJ1-3	NA	NA	TGTGCCAGCAGCTTGGACAGGACCGGCATATATTTT	CASSLDRTGIYF
TRBV6-5	TRBJ1-1	NA	NA	TGTGCCAGCAGGAGGGACGTAACAGGAAACACTGAAGCTTTCTTT	CASRRDVTGNTEAFF
TRBV7-7	TRBJ2-5	NA	TRBD1	TGTGCTAGCAGCTTGGGCCTGACAGGGTTGGAAGAGACCCAGTACTTC	CASSLGLTGLEETQYF
TRBV28	TRBJ1-2	NA	NA	TGTGCCAGCAGTTTTGCAGGGGACGCTAACTATGGCTACACCTTC	CASSFAGDANYGYTF
TRBV4-2	TRBJ2-3	NA	TRBD2	TGTGCCAGCAGCCACGGACTAGCGGACACACATCTAGACACAGATACGCAGTATTTT	CASSHGLADTHLDTDTQYF
TRBV28	TRBJ2-7	NA	TRBD2	TGTGCCAGCAGTATGGGAGGGACCGGGAACGAGCAGTACTTC	CASSMGGTGNEQYF
TRBV5-6	TRBJ1-1	NA	NA	TGTGCCAGCAGCTTGGGGCCGAGAAAAATGAACACTGAAGCTTTCTTT	CASSLGPRKMNTEAFF
TRBV30	TRBJ1-6	NA	NA	TGTGCCTGGTCGAAGCAGGGATCACCCCTCCACTTT	CAWSKQGSPLHF
TRBV9	TRBJ2-5	once	NA	TGTGCCAGCAGCGTAGATGGGAGAGAGACCCAGTACTTC	CASSVDGRETQYF
TRBV7-9	TRBJ1-5	NA	NA	TGTGCCAGCAGCTTTTTGGGCAACGATCAGCCCCAGCATTTT	CASSFLGNDQPQHF
TRBV7-2	TRBJ2-3	NA	TRBD1	TGTGCCAGCAGCTTATCAGGACAGGGACCAGATACGCAGTATTTT	CASSLSGQGPDTQYF
TRBV18	TRBJ1-1	once	NA	TGTGCCAGCTCACCACCGTTCCTAGGGGGAGGCACTGAAGCTTTCTTT	CASSPPFLGGGTEAFF
TRBV7-9	TRBJ2-7	few	TRBD2	TGTGCCAGCAGCCCAGCGGGAGGGACCTACGAGCAGTACTTC	CASSPAGGTYEQYF
TRBV11-1	TRBJ2-7	NA	NA	TGTGCCAGCAGCTTAAGGTTTTCGGGACGAAGCTCCTACGAGCAGTACTTC	CASSLRFSGRSSYEQYF
TRBV30	TRBJ2-6	NA	NA	TGTGCCTGGAGTCCCGGGGCCAACGTCCTGACTTTC	CAWSPGANVLTF
TRBV5-1	TRBJ1-3	few	NA	TGCGCCAGTACCGAGGTAGGGATCAAGGGAAACACCATATATTTT	CASTEVGIKGNTIYF
TRBV7-2	TRBJ2-1	NA	TRBD2	TGTGCCAGCAGCTTAGGGACTAGCGGGACCAATGAGCAGTTCTTC	CASSLGTSGTNEQFF
TRBV5-8	TRBJ1-4	NA	TRBD1	TGTGCCAGCGGGGACAGGGGGGTCTTTAATGAAAAACTGTTTTTT	CASGDRGVFNEKLFF
TRBV2	TRBJ2-5	NA	NA	TGTGCCAGCAGCGACCAAGAGACCCAGTACTTC	CASSDQETQYF
TRBV10-3	TRBJ2-5	NA	TRBD1	TGTGCCATCAGTGACTTAGGGACAGTAGAGACCCAGTACTTC	CAISDLGTVETQYF
TRBV28	TRBJ2-5	NA	NA	TGTGCCAGCAGTTTATATGGGGGAGAGACCCAGTACTTC	CASSLYGGETQYF
TRBV5-1	TRBJ1-5	once	NA	TGCGCCAGCAGCTTGGCCGGGACACCACAACAGCCCCAGCATTTT	CASSLAGTPQQPQHF
TRBV28	TRBJ1-3	NA	TRBD1	TGTGCCAGCAGAGCACAGGGGTCTGGAAACACCATATATTTT	CASRAQGSGNTIYF
TRBV7-4	TRBJ2-7	NA	NA	TGTGCCAGCAGCTTAAGGCAAGGAAACGAGCAGTACTTC	CASSLRQGNEQYF
TRBV4-1	TRBJ1-2	NA	NA	TGCGCCAGCAGCAAAGACCCCACAGGTACGCTTGGCTACACCTTC	CASSKDPTGTLGYTF
TRBV5-1	TRBJ2-3	NA	TRBD1	TGCGCCAGCAGCTTGTGGGGTGGGACAGGTCCCACAGATACGCAGTATTTT	CASSLWGGTGPTDTQYF
TRBV6-5	TRBJ2-7	NA	NA	TGTGCCAGCAGTTACTCGTCCTCCTACGAGCAGTACTTC	CASSYSSSYEQYF
TRBV18	TRBJ2-7	NA	NA	TGTGCCAGCTCCGATCAGGGTTCCGAGCAGTACTTC	CASSDQGSEQYF
TRBV27	TRBJ1-6	NA	NA	TGTGCCAGCAGTTTATCGTGGGGGGTATTAGGGTCACCCCTCCACTTT	CASSLSWGVLGSPLHF
TRBV7-6	TRBJ2-5	NA	NA	TGTGCCAGCAGCTCGGACCAGCTGGATTCGACCCAGTACTTC	CASSSDQLDSTQYF
TRBV5-4	TRBJ2-3	NA	TRBD2	TGTGCCAGCAGCTCACTCGGACTAGCGGGAGCCCCAGATACGCAGTATTTT	CASSSLGLAGAPDTQYF
TRBV7-6	TRBJ2-1	NA	NA	TGTGCCAGCAGCTACCTTACCGGGACCCCGGTTAGGGATGAGCAGTTCTTC	CASSYLTGTPVRDEQFF
TRBV27	TRBJ2-2	NA	NA	TGTGCCAGCAGTTTGTCTAGCGCCACCGGGGAGCTGTTTTTT	CASSLSSATGELFF
TRBV9	TRBJ1-3	NA	NA	TGTGCCAGCGCGAGGGGTCCAGGGGTTTCCTCTGGAAACACCATATATTTT	CASARGPGVSSGNTIYF
TRBV21-1	TRBJ1-1	NA	NA	TGTGCCAGCAGCGTTACAGGGCCCCACACTGAAGCTTTCTTT	CASSVTGPHTEAFF
TRBV21-1	TRBJ1-1	NA	NA	TGTGCCAGCACCCAGGGAGGGGCCCGAGGGGACACTGAAGCTTTCTTT	CASTQGGARGDTEAFF
TRBV11-3	TRBJ2-1	NA	NA	TGTGCCAGCAGCTCCCCCTCACCATACAATGAGCAGTTCTTC	CASSSPSPYNEQFF
TRBV27	TRBJ1-2	NA	TRBD1	TGTGCCAGCAGTTGGAACAGGGGAACTCCTGGCTACACCTTC	CASSWNRGTPGYTF
TRBV28	TRBJ2-7	NA	NA	TGTGCCAGCAGCCCAGGACCGTTCCCCAACGAGCAGTACTTC	CASSPGPFPNEQYF
TRBV4-2	TRBJ2-3	once	TRBD2	TGTGCCAGCAGCCAGGGCTTTACGGGGGGGTTAACAGATACGCAGTATTTT	CASSQGFTGGLTDTQYF
TRBV7-6	TRBJ2-1	NA	TRBD2	TGTGCCAGCAGCTTCGGACTAGCGGGGTACAATGAGCAGTTCTTC	CASSFGLAGYNEQFF
TRBV7-8	TRBJ2-7	NA	NA	TGTGCCAGCAGCTTAGCGCAATCGGGCAACTACGAGCAGTACTTC	CASSLAQSGNYEQYF
TRBV4-1	TRBJ2-7	NA	NA	TGCGCCAGCAGCCCGACAGGAGTGGGGCACGAGCAGTACTTC	CASSPTGVGHEQYF
TRBV28	TRBJ2-1	NA	TRBD1	TGTGCCAGCTCGGACAGGGGGACAGATGAGCAGTTCTTC	CASSDRGTDEQFF